The next 5 T cell receptor beta chains were all read from a single sample in a study of shared clonotypes between healthy human individuals. The data were produced by immunoSEQ multiplex PCR, yet TCRdb's version contains in-frame clones alone and is incomplete. The table has over a million clones, about 75% seen once. The sample taken for sequencing was memory CD4+ T cells sorted from blood. The subset denotes: CD45RA-negative fraction. These receptors were collected from a man younger than 35 in good health.

Remarks on this clone: The same CDR3 can be traced to other DNA sequences in this sample. The chain has TRBV7-9 and TRBJ2-2; D gene unclear. The CDR3 totals 15 residues. The ends were cut back, 5 bases at V and 0 bases at J, with 10 bases in the middle. CDR1 is SEHNR, CDR2 FQNEAQ, per germline (reference sequence). CDR3 nucleotide sequence: TGTGCCAGCAGCCCACCCGGAACGAACACCGGGGAGCTGTTTTTT. It codes for CASSPPGTNTGELFF.

The chain is built from TRBV5-1 and TRBJ1-5; D might be TRBD1 (6 bases). The CDR3 is 15 residues long. V dropped 4 bases and J dropped 4 bases, with 15 bases sitting between them. Per germline, CDR1 SGHRS and CDR2 YFSETQ. In DNA, the CDR3 is TGCGCCAGCAGCGAGGATGGCCAGGGGAATCAGCCCCAGCATTTT. It codes for CASSEDGQGNQPQHF.

This rearrangement joins TRBV6-5 to TRBJ2-7; D possibly corresponds to TRBD2 (5 bases). The CDR3 sequence is 14 residues long. V shed 7 bases and J shed 2 bases, with 15 bases lying between them. The V gene's germline CDR1 is MNHEY and CDR2 SVGAGI. The DNA of the CDR3 is TGTGCCAGCACCGAGGGTGGGCAGCCCTACGAGCAGTACTTC. Protein: CASTEGGQPYEQYF.

Regarding this clone: The sample carries other DNA sequences with the same CDR3. This chain connects TRBV7-2 to TRBJ2-7; 10 nucleotides match TRBD1. The CDR3 covers 14 residues. CDR1 is SGHTA, CDR2 FQGNSA, per germline. After removal of 5 bases from V and 3 bases from J, the junction contained 4 bases not matched to a gene. The CDR3 region is CASSPRTGGYEQYF. The DNA of the CDR3 is TGTGCCAGCAGCCCAAGGACAGGGGGCTACGAGCAGTACTTC.

This clone was seen once. The chain employs TRBV7-9 and TRBJ2-5, with no clear D. Trimming cost V 5 bases and J 5 bases, with 12 bases left between them. The germline gives CDR1 SEHNR, CDR2 FQNEAQ (reference sequence). This CDR3 is built from 13 residues. The CDR3 loop reads CASSQDGVETQYF. The CDR3 DNA is TGTGCCAGCAGCCAGGACGGCGTGGAGACCCAGTACTTC.